The present T cell receptor (beta chain) was sequenced within a study of CD8+CD57+ T cells in acquired aplastic anemia. On the study more broadly: Quantities of DNA derived from sorted CD4+ and CD8+ cells averaged roughly 3 ug. Broader study findings: Common to patients and controls were 25 to 30 CD8+ CDR3 sequences. CD8+ Simpson's diversity showed no significant patient-control difference.

Regarding this clonotype: No antigen is known for it.

Both TCR beta VDJ combination and CDR3 sequence profiling were carried out. Genomic DNA was the template for this profiling. TCRdb passed the reads through MiXCR, listing each CDR3 protein once. The sample has about 270,000 distinct CDR3 sequences, 45% to 70% seen once. The CDR3 spans 15 residues. Per germline, CDR1 SGDLS and CDR2 YYNGEE. Germline trimming cut 1 base from V and 2 bases from J; bases unmatched to any gene: 3. The sequence was collected from a human donor with severe aplastic anemia or a healthy control (not recorded which). The J gene is TRBJ2-7, the V gene TRBV9; 10 bases are a match to TRBD2. Sequenced sample: sorted CD4+, CD8+, or CD8+CD57+ T cells (not recorded which) from PBMCs. CDR3 in amino acids: CASSVSSGGTYEQYF. CDR3 nucleotides: TGTGCCAGCAGCGTAAGTAGCGGGGGGACCTACGAGCAGTACTTC. Based on the CDR3 plus reference TRBV9 and TRBJ2-7, the full variable domain is DSGVTQTPKHLITATGQRVTLRCSPRSGDLSVYWYQQSLDQGLQFLIQYYNGEERAKGNILERFSAQQFPDLHSELNLSSLELGDSALYFCASSVSSGGTYEQYFGPGTRLTVT.